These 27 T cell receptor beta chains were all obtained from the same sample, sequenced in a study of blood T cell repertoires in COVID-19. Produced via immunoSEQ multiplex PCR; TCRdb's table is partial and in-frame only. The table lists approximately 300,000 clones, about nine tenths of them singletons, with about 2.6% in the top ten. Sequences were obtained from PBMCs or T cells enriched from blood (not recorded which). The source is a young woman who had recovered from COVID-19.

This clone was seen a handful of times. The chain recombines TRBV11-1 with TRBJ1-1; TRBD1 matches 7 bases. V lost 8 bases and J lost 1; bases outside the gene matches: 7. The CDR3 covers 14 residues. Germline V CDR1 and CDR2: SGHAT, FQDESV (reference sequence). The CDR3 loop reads CASGEDRSNTEAFF. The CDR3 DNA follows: TGTGCCAGCGGTGAGGACAGGTCGAACACTGAAGCTTTCTTT.

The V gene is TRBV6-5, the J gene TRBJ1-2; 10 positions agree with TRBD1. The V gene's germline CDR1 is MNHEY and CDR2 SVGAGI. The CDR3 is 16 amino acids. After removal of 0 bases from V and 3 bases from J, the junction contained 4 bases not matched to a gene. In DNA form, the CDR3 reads TGTGCCAGCAGTTACTCGAGGACAGGGGGGGACTATGGCTACACCTTC. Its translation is CASSYSRTGGDYGYTF.

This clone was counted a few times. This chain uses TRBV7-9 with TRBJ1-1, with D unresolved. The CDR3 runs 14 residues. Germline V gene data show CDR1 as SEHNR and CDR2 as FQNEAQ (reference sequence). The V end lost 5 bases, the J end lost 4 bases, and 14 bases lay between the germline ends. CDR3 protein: CASSPSRRSTEAFF. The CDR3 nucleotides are TGTGCCAGCAGCCCGAGCAGGAGGAGCACTGAAGCTTTCTTT.

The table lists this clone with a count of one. The CDR3 here is CASSFKQATYSNQPQHF. DNA of the CDR3: TGTGCCAGCAGTTTTAAGCAGGCTACCTATAGCAATCAGCCCCAGCATTTT. The V gene is TRBV27, the J gene TRBJ1-5; D unclear. Germline CDR1 MNHEY, CDR2 SMNVEV (reference sequence). This CDR3 region has 17 residues. The V and J ends lost 3 bases and 0 bases respectively, with 15 bases between them.

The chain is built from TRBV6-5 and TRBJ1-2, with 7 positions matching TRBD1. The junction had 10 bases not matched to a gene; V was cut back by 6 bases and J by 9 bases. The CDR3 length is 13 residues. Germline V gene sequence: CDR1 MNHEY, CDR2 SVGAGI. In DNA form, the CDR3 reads TGTGCCAGCAGCTCTGACAGGGCGGGGAGCTACACCTTC. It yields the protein CASSSDRAGSYTF.

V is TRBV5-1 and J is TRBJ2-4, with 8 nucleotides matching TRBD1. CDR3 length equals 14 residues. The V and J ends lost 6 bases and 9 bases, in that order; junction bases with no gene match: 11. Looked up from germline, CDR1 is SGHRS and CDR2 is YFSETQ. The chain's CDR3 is CASTKTGGIIIQYF. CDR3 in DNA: TGCGCCAGCACCAAAACAGGGGGGATCATCATTCAGTACTTC. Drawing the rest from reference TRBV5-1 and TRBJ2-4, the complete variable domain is KAGVTQTPRYLIKTRGQQVTLSCSPISGHRSVSWYQQTPGQGLQFLFEYFSETQRNKGNFPGRFSGRQFSNSRSEMNVSTLELGDSALYLCASTKTGGIIIQYFGAGTRLSVL.

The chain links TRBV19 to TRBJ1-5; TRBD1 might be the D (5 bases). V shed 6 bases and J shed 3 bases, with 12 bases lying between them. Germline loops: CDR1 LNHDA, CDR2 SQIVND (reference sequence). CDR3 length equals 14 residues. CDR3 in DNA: TGTGCCAGTAGGCCTGACAGATTCAATCAGCCCCAGCATTTT. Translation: CASRPDRFNQPQHF.

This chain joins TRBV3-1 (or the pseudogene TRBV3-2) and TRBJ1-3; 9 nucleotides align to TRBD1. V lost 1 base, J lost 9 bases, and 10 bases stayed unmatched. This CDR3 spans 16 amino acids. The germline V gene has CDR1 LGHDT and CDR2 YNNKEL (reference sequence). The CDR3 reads CASSQGPGQGPSTIYF. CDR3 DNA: TGTGCCAGCAGCCAAGGTCCGGGACAGGGCCCGAGCACCATATATTTT.

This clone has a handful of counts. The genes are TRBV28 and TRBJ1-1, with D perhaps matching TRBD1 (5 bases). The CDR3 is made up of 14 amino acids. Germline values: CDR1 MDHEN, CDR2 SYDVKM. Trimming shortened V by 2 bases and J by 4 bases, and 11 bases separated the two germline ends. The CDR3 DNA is TGTGCCAGCAGTTTAGGGGGGTTTAGCACTGAAGCTTTCTTT. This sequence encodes CASSLGGFSTEAFF. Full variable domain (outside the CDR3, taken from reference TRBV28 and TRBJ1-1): DVKVTQSSRYLVKRTGEKVFLECVQDMDHENMFWYRQDPGLGLRLIYFSYDVKMKEKGDIPEGYSVSREKKERFSLILESASTNQTSMYLCASSLGGFSTEAFFGQGTRLTVV.

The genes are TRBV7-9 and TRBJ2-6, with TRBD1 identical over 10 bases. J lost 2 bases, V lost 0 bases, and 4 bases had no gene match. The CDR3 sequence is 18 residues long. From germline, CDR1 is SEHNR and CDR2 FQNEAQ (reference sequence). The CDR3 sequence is CASSLASGQGTGANVLTF. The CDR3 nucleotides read TGTGCCAGCAGCTTAGCGTCGGGACAGGGGACTGGGGCCAACGTCCTGACTTTC.

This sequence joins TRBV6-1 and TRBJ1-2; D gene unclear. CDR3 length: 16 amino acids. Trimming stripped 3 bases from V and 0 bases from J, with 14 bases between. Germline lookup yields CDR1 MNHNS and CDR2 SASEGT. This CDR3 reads CASSDLALKANYGYTF. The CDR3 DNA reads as TGTGCCAGCAGTGACCTGGCTCTTAAAGCTAACTATGGCTACACCTTC.

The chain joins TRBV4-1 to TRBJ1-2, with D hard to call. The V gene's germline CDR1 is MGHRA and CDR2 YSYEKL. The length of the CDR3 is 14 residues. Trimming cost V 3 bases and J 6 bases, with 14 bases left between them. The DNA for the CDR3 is TGCGCCAGCAGCCAGAGCCCTAGGCTCGATGGCTACACCTTC. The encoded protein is CASSQSPRLDGYTF.

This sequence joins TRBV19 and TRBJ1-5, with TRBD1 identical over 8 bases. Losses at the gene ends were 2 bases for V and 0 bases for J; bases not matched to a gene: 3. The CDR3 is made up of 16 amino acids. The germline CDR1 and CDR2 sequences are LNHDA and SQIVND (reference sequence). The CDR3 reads CASSIRTGTSNQPQHF. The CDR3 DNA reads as TGTGCCAGTAGTATAAGGACAGGGACTAGCAATCAGCCCCAGCATTTT.

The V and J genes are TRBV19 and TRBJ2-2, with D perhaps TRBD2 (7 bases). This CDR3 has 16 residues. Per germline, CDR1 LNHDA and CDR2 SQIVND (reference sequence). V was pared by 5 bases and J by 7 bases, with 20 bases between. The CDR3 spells CASSPLTGGADGELFF. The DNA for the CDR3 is TGTGCCAGTAGTCCCCTGACTGGGGGGGCGGACGGGGAGCTGTTTTTT. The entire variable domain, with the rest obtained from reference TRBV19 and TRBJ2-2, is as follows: DGGITQSPKYLFRKEGQNVTLSCEQNLNHDAMYWYRQDPGQGLRLIYYSQIVNDFQKGDIAEGYSVSREKKESFPLTVTSAQKNPTAFYLCASSPLTGGADGELFFGEGSRLTVL.

CDR3 amino acids: CASSLGSSGETQYF. Here the CDR3 DNA reads TGCGCCAGCAGCTTGGGGAGTTCGGGAGAGACCCAGTACTTC. The V call is TRBV5-1, the J call TRBJ2-5; D is ambiguous. From germline, CDR1 is SGHRS and CDR2 YFSETQ. Between the trimmed V and J ends, which lost 0 bases and 4 bases, there was a span of 10 bases. The CDR3 runs 14 residues.

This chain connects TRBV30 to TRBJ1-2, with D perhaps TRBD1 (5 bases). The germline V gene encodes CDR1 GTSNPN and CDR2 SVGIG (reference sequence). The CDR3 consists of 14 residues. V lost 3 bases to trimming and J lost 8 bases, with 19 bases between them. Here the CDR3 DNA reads TGTGCCTGGAGGGCAACGGGGGGAGCGAGGGGCTACACCTTC. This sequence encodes CAWRATGGARGYTF.

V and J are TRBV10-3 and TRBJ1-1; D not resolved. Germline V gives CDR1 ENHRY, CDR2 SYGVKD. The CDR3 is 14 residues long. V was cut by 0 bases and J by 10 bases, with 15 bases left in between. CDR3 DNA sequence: TGTGCCATCAGTGAGTCTTCAGGCAGTCTGGGAGCTTTCTTT. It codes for CAISESSGSLGAFF.

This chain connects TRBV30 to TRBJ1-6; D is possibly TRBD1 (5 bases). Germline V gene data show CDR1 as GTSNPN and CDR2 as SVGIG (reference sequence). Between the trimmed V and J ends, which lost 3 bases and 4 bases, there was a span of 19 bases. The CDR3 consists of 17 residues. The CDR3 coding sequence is TGTGCCTGGAGGGCTTCTCCTGGGGCGGGATATAATTCACCCCTCCACTTT. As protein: CAWRASPGAGYNSPLHF.

The CDR3 DNA sequence: TGTGCCAGCAGTGATTGGCGGGGGAGCTCCTACGAGCAGTACTTC. As protein: CASSDWRGSSYEQYF. The chain combines TRBV25-1 with TRBJ2-7, with TRBD2 matching 7 bases. J lost 0 bases, V lost 3 bases, and 5 bases had no gene match. The germline gives CDR1 MGHDK, CDR2 SYGVNS. There are 15 residues in the CDR3.

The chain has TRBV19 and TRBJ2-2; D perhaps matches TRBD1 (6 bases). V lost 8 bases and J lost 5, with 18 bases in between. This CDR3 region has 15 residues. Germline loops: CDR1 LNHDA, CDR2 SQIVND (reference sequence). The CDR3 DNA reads TGTGCCAGTCTTCGGAGACAGGATACGACCGGGGAGCTGTTTTTT. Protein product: CASLRRQDTTGELFF. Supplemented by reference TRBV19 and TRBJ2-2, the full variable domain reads DGGITQSPKYLFRKEGQNVTLSCEQNLNHDAMYWYRQDPGQGLRLIYYSQIVNDFQKGDIAEGYSVSREKKESFPLTVTSAQKNPTAFYLCASLRRQDTTGELFFGEGSRLTVL.

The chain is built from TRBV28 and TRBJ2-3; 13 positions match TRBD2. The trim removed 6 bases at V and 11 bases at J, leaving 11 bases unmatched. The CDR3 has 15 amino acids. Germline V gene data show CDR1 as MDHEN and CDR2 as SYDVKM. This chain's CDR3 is CASRSSGLAGPQQYF. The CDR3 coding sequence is TGTGCCAGCAGGTCCTCGGGACTAGCGGGGCCTCAGCAGTATTTT.

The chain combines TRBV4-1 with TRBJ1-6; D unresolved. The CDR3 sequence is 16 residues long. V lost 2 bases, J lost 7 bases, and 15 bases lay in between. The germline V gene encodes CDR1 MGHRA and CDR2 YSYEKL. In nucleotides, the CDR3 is TGCGCCAGCAGCCAAATACAATCCCCGGGGAATTCACCCCTCCACTTT. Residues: CASSQIQSPGNSPLHF.

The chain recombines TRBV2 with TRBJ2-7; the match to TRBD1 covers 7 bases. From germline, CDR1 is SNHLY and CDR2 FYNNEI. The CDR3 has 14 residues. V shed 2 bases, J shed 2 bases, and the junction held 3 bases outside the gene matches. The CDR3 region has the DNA TGTGCCAGCAGTGAAAGGGGGCAGCCCTACGAGCAGTACTTC. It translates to CASSERGQPYEQYF.

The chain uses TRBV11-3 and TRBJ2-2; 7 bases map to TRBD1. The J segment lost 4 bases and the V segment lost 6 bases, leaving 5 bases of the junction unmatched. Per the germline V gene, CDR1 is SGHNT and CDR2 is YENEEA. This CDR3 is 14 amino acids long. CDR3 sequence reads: CASRKDRPTGELFF. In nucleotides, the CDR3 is TGTGCCAGCAGGAAGGACAGGCCCACCGGGGAGCTGTTTTTT.

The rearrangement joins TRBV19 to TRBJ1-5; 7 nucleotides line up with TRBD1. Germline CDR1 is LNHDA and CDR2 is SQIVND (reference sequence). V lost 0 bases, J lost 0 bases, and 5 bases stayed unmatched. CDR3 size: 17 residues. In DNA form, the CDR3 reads TGTGCCAGTAGTATAGACGACAGGGACGATAGCAATCAGCCCCAGCATTTT. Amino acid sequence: CASSIDDRDDSNQPQHF.

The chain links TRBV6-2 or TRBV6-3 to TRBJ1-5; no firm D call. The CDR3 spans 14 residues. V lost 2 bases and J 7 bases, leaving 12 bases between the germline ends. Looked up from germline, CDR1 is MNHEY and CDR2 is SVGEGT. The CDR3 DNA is TGTGCCAGCAGTTACGGGAGGGCCGAGCAGCCCCAGCATTTT. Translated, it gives CASSYGRAEQPQHF.

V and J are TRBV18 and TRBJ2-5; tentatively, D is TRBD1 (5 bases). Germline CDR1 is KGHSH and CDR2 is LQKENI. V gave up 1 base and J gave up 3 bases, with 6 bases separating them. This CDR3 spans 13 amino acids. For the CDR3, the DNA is TGTGCCAGCTCACCACTAGGGGAAGAGACCCAGTACTTC. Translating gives CASSPLGEETQYF.